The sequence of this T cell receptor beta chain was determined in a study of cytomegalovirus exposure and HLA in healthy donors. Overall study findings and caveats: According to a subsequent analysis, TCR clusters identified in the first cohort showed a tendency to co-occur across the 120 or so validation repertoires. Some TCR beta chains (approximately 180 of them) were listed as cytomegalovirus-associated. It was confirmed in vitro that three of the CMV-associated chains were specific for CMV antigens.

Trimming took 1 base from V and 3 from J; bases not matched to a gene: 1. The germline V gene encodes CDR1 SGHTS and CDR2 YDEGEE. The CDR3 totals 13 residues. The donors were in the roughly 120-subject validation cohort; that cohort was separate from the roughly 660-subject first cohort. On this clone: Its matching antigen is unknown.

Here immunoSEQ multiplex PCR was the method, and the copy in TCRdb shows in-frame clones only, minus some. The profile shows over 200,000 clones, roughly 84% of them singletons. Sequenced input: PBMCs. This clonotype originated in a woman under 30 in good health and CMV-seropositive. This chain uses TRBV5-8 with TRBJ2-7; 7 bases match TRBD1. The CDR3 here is CASSLRDSYEQYF. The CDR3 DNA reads TGTGCCAGCAGCTTGAGGGACAGCTACGAGCAGTACTTC.